Shown below are 24 T cell receptor beta chains from a single sample sequenced in a study of shared clonotypes between healthy human individuals (TCRdb year 2020). Libraries were made using the immunoSEQ multiplex PCR assay. Entries here come from immuneACCESS through TCRdb and include only in-frame sequences with V and J called. Some clones fail to appear in such tables; in the studies checked, an unresolved V gene covers under half of the shortfall, and the cause of the remainder is unknown. The sample table records around 1.6 million clones; 98% of these occur just once. The biggest ten clones account for approximately 0.45% of the sample. Sequenced material: naive CD4+ T cells sorted from blood. In the paper's terms, the cell subset or site label means: CD45RA+ positively selected. Receptors were obtained from a man aged 25-45 years in good health.

As to this clone: The sample holds other DNA sequences that translate to the same CDR3. The rearrangement joins TRBV5-1 to TRBJ2-2; TRBD1 might be the D (6 bases). The V gene lost 4 bases and the J gene lost 1 base, with 8 bases spanning the gap. Germline CDR1 and CDR2: SGHRS and YFSETQ. This CDR3 contains 14 residues. The CDR3 sequence: CASSLDRNTGELFF. The CDR3 coding sequence is TGCGCCAGCAGCCTGGACAGGAACACCGGGGAGCTGTTTTTT. Using reference TRBV5-1 and TRBJ2-2 for the parts outside the CDR3, the full variable domain is KAGVTQTPRYLIKTRGQQVTLSCSPISGHRSVSWYQQTPGQGLQFLFEYFSETQRNKGNFPGRFSGRQFSNSRSEMNVSTLELGDSALYLCASSLDRNTGELFFGEGSRLTVL.

This clone was recorded once. Other DNA sequences in this specimen translate into the identical CDR3. The chain couples TRBV7-2 to TRBJ2-3, with 10 bases identical to TRBD2. This CDR3 has 15 residues. Germline-derived CDR1 and CDR2 are SGHTA and FQGNSA. V trimming: 3 bases; J trimming: 4 bases; junction bases outside the gene matches: 4. The CDR3 loop reads CASSFLAGEADTQYF. CDR3 coding DNA: TGTGCCAGCAGCTTCCTAGCGGGAGAAGCAGATACGCAGTATTTT.

In this sample, this clone turned up once. This chain links TRBV7-2 with TRBJ1-5; 9 positions agree with TRBD1. The CDR3 sequence is 15 residues long. Per germline, CDR1 SGHTA and CDR2 FQGNSA. V lost 3 bases and J lost 6; bases outside the gene matches: 6. CDR3 coding DNA: TGTGCCAGCAGCTTTACAGGGGGCGCCTTTCAGCCCCAGCATTTT. Protein: CASSFTGGAFQPQHF.

The chain joins TRBV30 to TRBJ1-2, with D possibly being TRBD1 (5 bases). CDR1 and CDR2 from the germline V gene are GTSNPN and SVGIG (reference sequence). The CDR3 is made up of 13 amino acids. V gave up 0 bases and J gave up 1 base, with 6 bases separating them. CDR3 sequence reads: CAWSVDSNYGYTF. CDR3 nucleotides: TGTGCCTGGAGTGTCGACAGTAACTATGGCTACACCTTC.

The V call is TRBV15, the J call TRBJ2-7, with D possibly TRBD2 on 5 matching bases. CDR1 is LNHNV, CDR2 YYDKDF, per germline (reference sequence). With 0 bases removed from V and 2 bases from J, the gap between germline ends came to 17 bases. This CDR3 has 17 residues. The CDR3 reads CATSRDKSGSIPYEQYF. The CDR3 region has the DNA TGTGCCACCAGCAGAGATAAGTCGGGGAGTATCCCCTACGAGCAGTACTTC.

The rearrangement links TRBV11-3 to TRBJ2-3; 9 bases match TRBD1. J lost 1 base, V lost 7 bases, and 3 bases had no gene match. Germline V gene lookup returns CDR1 SGHNT and CDR2 YENEEA. The CDR3 contains 14 residues. The chain's CDR3 is CASKQGAGTDTQYF. The CDR3 DNA reads as TGTGCCAGCAAACAGGGGGCAGGCACAGATACGCAGTATTTT.

CDR3: CASSPRAGLNTGELFF. The CDR3 bases are TGTGCCAGCAGCCCACGGGCGGGGTTGAACACCGGGGAGCTGTTTTTT. This chain links TRBV7-3 with TRBJ2-2, with TRBD2 as a possible D gene (6 bases). The CDR3 extends over 16 amino acids. Trimming took 5 bases from V and 1 from J, leaving 14 bases between them. CDR1 and CDR2 from the germline V gene are SGHTA and FQGTGA.

This chain links TRBV5-6 with TRBJ2-1; D may be TRBD1 (5 bases). This CDR3 has 15 amino acids. CDR1 and CDR2 from the germline V gene are SGHDT and YYEEEE. Trimming stripped 2 bases from V and 0 bases from J, with 9 bases between. DNA of the CDR3: TGTGCCAGCAGCTTATCGGACACCTCCTACAATGAGCAGTTCTTC. Protein: CASSLSDTSYNEQFF. Filled out from reference TRBV5-6 and TRBJ2-1, the complete variable domain reads DAGVTQSPTHLIKTRGQQVTLRCSPKSGHDTVSWYQQALGQGPQFIFQYYEEEERQRGNFPDRFSGHQFPNYSSELNVNALLLGDSALYLCASSLSDTSYNEQFFGPGTRLTVL.

The chain employs TRBV6-1 and TRBJ1-1; D possibly corresponds to TRBD1 (5 bases). Germline V gives CDR1 MNHNS, CDR2 SASEGT. V dropped 6 bases and J dropped 3 bases, with 14 bases sitting between them. This CDR3 spans 14 amino acids. CDR3 amino acids: CASSQRGGDTEAFF. The DNA for the CDR3 is TGTGCCAGCAGCCAGAGGGGTGGTGACACTGAAGCTTTCTTT.

The chain is built from TRBV9 and TRBJ1-1; D uncertain. V was pared by 3 bases and J by 1 base, with 10 bases between. CDR1 is SGDLS and CDR2 is YYNGEE in the germline V gene. This CDR3 is built from 14 residues. As DNA, the CDR3 is TGTGCCAGCAGCGCCGAGAGAGGGAACACTGAAGCTTTCTTT. Amino acids: CASSAERGNTEAFF.

This clone was observed a single time. This chain connects TRBV28 to TRBJ2-1; the D gene is possibly TRBD2 (5 bases). V shed 5 bases and J shed 8 bases, with 13 bases lying between them. This CDR3 comprises 13 residues. Germline V lookup: CDR1 MDHEN, CDR2 SYDVKM. The CDR3, as DNA: TGTGCCAGCAGTGTCTGGCGGGTCCATGAGCAGTTCTTC. The encoded protein is CASSVWRVHEQFF.

The chain uses TRBV5-6 and TRBJ2-3; 7 nucleotides match TRBD2. There are 14 residues in the CDR3. Germline CDR1 and CDR2: SGHDT and YYEEEE. V shed 1 base and J 1 base; nucleotides not matched to a gene: 0. The CDR3 sequence is CASSLTSGTDTQYF. The DNA for the CDR3 is TGTGCCAGCAGCTTGACTAGCGGCACAGATACGCAGTATTTT.

The chain has TRBV18 and TRBJ2-7; possibly TRBD1 for D (5 bases). V was pared by 3 bases and J by 1 base, with 16 bases between. This CDR3 spans 16 amino acids. Germline CDR1 and CDR2: KGHSH and LQKENI. The CDR3 DNA reads TGTGCCAGCTCACCCCTTATGACAGCTAGATCCTACGAGCAGTACTTC. It is translated as CASSPLMTARSYEQYF.

The CDR3 DNA reads TGCGCCAGCAGCGAGCCGCGGGACAGGGGGAGAACAGATACGCAGTATTTT. This codes for CASSEPRDRGRTDTQYF. J is TRBJ2-3 and V is TRBV5-1, with TRBD1 identical over 11 bases. After removal of 4 bases from V and 3 bases from J, the junction contained 10 bases not matched to a gene. Germline CDR1 and CDR2: SGHRS and YFSETQ. The CDR3 is 17 residues long.

The chain employs TRBV18 and TRBJ1-4, with a weak D call TRBD1 (6 bases). Per germline, CDR1 KGHSH and CDR2 LQKENI. Trimming stripped 6 bases from V and 4 bases from J, with 21 bases between. The CDR3 length is 17 residues. CDR3 sequence (DNA): TGTGCCAGCTCGCCGGGCCAGGGGAAAGGTAGTAATGAAAAACTGTTTTTT. Its translation: CASSPGQGKGSNEKLFF.

The genes are TRBV4-1 and TRBJ2-5; 9 bases agree with TRBD1. This CDR3 has 14 amino acids. J was trimmed by 5 bases and V by 4 bases; bases with no gene match: 5. CDR1 is MGHRA and CDR2 is YSYEKL in the germline V gene. For the CDR3, the DNA is TGCGCCAGCAGCCGGATCGGGACAGGGGAGACCCAGTACTTC. Translation gives CASSRIGTGETQYF.

V usage is TRBV6-5 and J usage is TRBJ2-7, with D tentatively TRBD1 or TRBD2 (5 bases each). This CDR3 comprises 15 residues. Germline V gives CDR1 MNHEY, CDR2 SVGAGI. V dropped 0 bases and J dropped 4 bases, with 13 bases sitting between them. Here the CDR3 DNA reads TGTGCCAGCAGTTACTCCGGGGTTCCAGGGTACGAGCAGTACTTC. Translated, it gives CASSYSGVPGYEQYF.

V usage is TRBV11-2 and J usage is TRBJ1-2; 10 nucleotides align to TRBD1. V lost 5 bases, J lost 2 bases, and 5 bases stayed unmatched. In germline, CDR1 is SGHAT, CDR2 FQNNGV. The CDR3 extends over 15 amino acids. CDR3 in amino acids: CASSPTGGENYGYTF. The DNA for the CDR3 is TGTGCCAGCAGCCCGACAGGGGGCGAGAACTATGGCTACACCTTC.

The DNA for the CDR3 is TGTGCCAGCAGCCAAGATCGCCTAGTTGTAGGCACAGATACGCAGTATTTT. This translates into CASSQDRLVVGTDTQYF. V is TRBV14 and J is TRBJ2-3; D not resolved. Per the germline V gene, CDR1 is SGHDN and CDR2 is FVKESK. The V end was cut by 0 bases, the J end by 1 base, with 14 bases between. The CDR3 runs 17 residues.

The rearrangement uses TRBV5-1 and TRBJ1-3; D is possibly TRBD1 (5 bases). CDR3 size: 17 residues. Germline V gene lookup returns CDR1 SGHRS and CDR2 YFSETQ. V gave up 1 base and J gave up 3 bases, with 17 bases separating them. CDR3 protein: CASSLKGLATDGNTIYF. CDR3 nucleotides: TGCGCCAGCAGCTTGAAAGGACTGGCGACAGATGGAAACACCATATATTTT.

This rearrangement joins TRBV7-6 to TRBJ2-4; D is uncertain. The CDR3 covers 16 residues. V lost 6 bases to trimming and J lost 0 bases, with 15 bases between them. Germline CDR1 SGHVS, CDR2 FNYEAQ. The CDR3 nucleotides read TGTGCCAGCAGGGTAAGGTCTGAGAGAGCCAAAAACATTCAGTACTTC. This encodes CASRVRSERAKNIQYF.

The chain has TRBV10-3 and TRBJ2-5; D is uncertain. Germline CDR1 ENHRY, CDR2 SYGVKD. The V end was cut by 5 bases, the J end by 3 bases, with 4 bases between. The CDR3 sequence is 11 residues long. The CDR3 DNA sequence: TGTGCCATCAGTACAAAAGAGACCCAGTACTTC. As protein: CAISTKETQYF.

The rearrangement joins TRBV7-7 to TRBJ2-7, with TRBD1 matching over 7 bases. Germline CDR1 is SSHAT and CDR2 is FNYEAQ (reference sequence). V lost 4 bases to trimming and J lost 6 bases; unmatched junction nucleotides: 12. The CDR3 has 15 amino acids. CDR3 sequence reads: CASSSSTGPGVEQYF. Written as DNA, the CDR3 is TGTGCCAGCAGCTCCTCGACAGGGCCCGGGGTCGAGCAGTACTTC. The full variable domain, with the rest looked up from reference TRBV7-7 and TRBJ2-7, is GAGVSQSPRYKVTKRGQDVTLRCDPISSHATLYWYQQALGQGPEFLTYFNYEAQPDKSGLPSDRFSAERPEGSISTLTIQRTEQRDSAMYRCASSSSTGPGVEQYFGPGTRLTVT.

The gene calls are TRBV6-1 and TRBJ2-5; D is possibly TRBD2 (6 bases). The CDR3 spans 14 residues. Germline CDR1 MNHNS, CDR2 SASEGT. V shed 0 bases and J shed 4 bases, with 9 bases lying between them. The CDR3 DNA reads TGTGCCAGCAGTGAAGCTCTGGGGGGAGAGACCCAGTACTTC. Its translation: CASSEALGGETQYF.